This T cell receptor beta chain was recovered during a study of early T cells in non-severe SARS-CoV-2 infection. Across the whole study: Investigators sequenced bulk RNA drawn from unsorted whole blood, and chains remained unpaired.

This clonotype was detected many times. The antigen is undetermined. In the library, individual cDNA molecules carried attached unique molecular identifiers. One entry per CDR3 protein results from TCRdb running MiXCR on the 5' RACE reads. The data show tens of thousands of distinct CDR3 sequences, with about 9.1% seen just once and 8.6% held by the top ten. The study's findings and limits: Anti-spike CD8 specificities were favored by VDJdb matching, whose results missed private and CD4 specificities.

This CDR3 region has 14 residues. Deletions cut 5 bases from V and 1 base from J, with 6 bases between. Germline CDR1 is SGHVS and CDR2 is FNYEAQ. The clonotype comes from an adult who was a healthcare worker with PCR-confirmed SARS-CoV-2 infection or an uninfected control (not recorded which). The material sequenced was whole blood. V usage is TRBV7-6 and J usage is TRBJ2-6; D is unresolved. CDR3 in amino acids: CASSLGSGANVLTF. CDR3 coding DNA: TGTGCCAGCAGCCTGGGGTCTGGGGCCAACGTCCTGACTTTC.